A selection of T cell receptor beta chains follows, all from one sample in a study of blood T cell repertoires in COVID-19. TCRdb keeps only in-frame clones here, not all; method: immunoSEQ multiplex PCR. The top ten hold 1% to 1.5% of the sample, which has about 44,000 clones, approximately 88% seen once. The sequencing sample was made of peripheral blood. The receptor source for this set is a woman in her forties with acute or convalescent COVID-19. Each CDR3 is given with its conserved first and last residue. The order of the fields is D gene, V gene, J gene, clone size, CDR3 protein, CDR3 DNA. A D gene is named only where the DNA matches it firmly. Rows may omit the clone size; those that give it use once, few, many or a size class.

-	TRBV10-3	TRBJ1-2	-	CAISEGQGYGYTF	TGTGCCATCAGTGAGGGGCAGGGCTATGGCTACACCTTC
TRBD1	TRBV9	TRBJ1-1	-	CASSVGTGRNTEAFF	TGTGCCAGCAGCGTAGGGACAGGGAGGAACACTGAAGCTTTCTTT
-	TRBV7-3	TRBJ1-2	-	CASSPSGEFYGYTF	TGTGCCAGCAGCCCCTCAGGGGAATTCTATGGCTACACCTTC
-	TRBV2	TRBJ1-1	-	CASSGQENTEAFF	TGTGCCAGCAGCGGACAAGAGAACACTGAAGCTTTCTTT
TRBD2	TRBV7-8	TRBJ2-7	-	CASSFRGGEAYEQYF	TGTGCCAGCAGCTTCCGGGGAGGGGAGGCCTACGAGCAGTACTTC
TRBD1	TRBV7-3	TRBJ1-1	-	CASSSSGQGSHTEAFF	TGTGCCAGCAGCTCAAGCGGACAGGGGTCGCACACTGAAGCTTTCTTT
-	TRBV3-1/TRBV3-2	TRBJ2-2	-	CASSHWAGNTGELFF	TGTGCCAGCAGCCATTGGGCGGGCAACACCGGGGAGCTGTTTTTT
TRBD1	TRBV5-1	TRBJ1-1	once	CASSPTGASIPFF	TGCGCCAGCAGCCCTACAGGGGCGTCGATCCCTTTCTTT
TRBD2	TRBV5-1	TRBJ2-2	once	CASSLGLAGYTGELFF	TGCGCCAGCAGCTTGGGACTAGCGGGATACACCGGGGAGCTGTTTTTT
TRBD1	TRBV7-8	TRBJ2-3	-	CASSRRTGGVLRDTQYF	TGTGCCAGCAGCCGAAGGACAGGGGGCGTTTTAAGAGATACGCAGTATTTT
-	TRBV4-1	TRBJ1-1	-	CASSLGPPGGTEAFF	TGCGCCAGCAGCCTTGGACCTCCCGGAGGCACTGAAGCTTTCTTT
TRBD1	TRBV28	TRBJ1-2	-	CASSRSTGGYGYTF	TGTGCCAGCTCACGCTCGACAGGGGGGTATGGCTACACCTTC
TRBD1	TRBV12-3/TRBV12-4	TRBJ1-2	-	CASSRQGSAGYTF	TGTGCCAGCAGCCGACAGGGGTCGGCTGGCTACACCTTC
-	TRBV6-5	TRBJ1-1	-	CASSLQGRTEAFF	TGTGCCAGCAGCTTACAGGGACGGACTGAAGCTTTCTTT
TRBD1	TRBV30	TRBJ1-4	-	CAWSPGQNNEKLFF	TGTGCCTGGAGTCCGGGACAGAATAATGAAAAACTGTTTTTT
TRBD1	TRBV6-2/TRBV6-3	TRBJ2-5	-	CASSTGQGDQETQYF	TGTGCCAGCAGCACAGGACAGGGGGATCAAGAGACCCAGTACTTC
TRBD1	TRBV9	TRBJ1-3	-	CASSGYGTDSGNTIYF	TGTGCCAGCAGCGGATACGGGACAGATTCTGGAAACACCATATATTTT
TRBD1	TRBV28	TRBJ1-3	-	CASTDRGKGNTIYF	TGTGCCAGCACTGACAGGGGCAAAGGAAACACCATATATTTT
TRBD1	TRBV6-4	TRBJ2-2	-	CASSDGTGVTGELFF	TGTGCCAGCAGTGACGGGACAGGGGTCACCGGGGAGCTGTTTTTT
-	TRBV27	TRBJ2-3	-	CASSLLSTDTQYF	TGTGCCAGCAGTTTACTTAGCACAGATACGCAGTATTTT
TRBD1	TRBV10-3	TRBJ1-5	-	CAISESDREDQPQHF	TGTGCCATCAGTGAGTCCGACAGGGAGGATCAGCCCCAGCATTTT
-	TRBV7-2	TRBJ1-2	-	CASLRPEGGVYGYTF	TGTGCCAGCTTACGCCCTGAGGGAGGTGTTTATGGCTACACCTTC
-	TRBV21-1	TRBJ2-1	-	CASSKARAGHSYNEQFF	TGTGCCAGCAGCAAAGCGCGTGCAGGTCACTCCTACAATGAGCAGTTCTTC
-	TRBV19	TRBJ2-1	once	CASSIVSGYNNEQFF	TGTGCCAGTAGTATCGTTAGCGGATATAACAATGAGCAGTTCTTC
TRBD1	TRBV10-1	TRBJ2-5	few	CASSADRGSETQYF	TGCGCCAGCAGCGCGGACAGGGGTAGCGAGACCCAGTACTTC
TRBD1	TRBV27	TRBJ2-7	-	CASSYTGAEQYF	TGTGCCAGCAGCTATACAGGGGCCGAGCAGTACTTC
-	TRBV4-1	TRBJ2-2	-	CASSHLGADGELFF	TGCGCCAGCAGCCATCTGGGGGCGGACGGGGAGCTGTTTTTT
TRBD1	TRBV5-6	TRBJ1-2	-	CASRRDRLERRGYGYTF	TGTGCCAGCAGACGGGACAGGTTGGAGCGCCGGGGGTATGGCTACACCTTC
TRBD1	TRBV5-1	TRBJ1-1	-	CASSSVPGQGWNTEAFF	TGCGCCAGCAGCTCAGTCCCGGGACAGGGTTGGAACACTGAAGCTTTCTTT
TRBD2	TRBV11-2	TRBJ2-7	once	CASSHTQAGVPPYEQYF	TGTGCCAGCAGCCATACCCAAGCGGGAGTTCCACCCTACGAGCAGTACTTC
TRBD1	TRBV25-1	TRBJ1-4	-	CASSARQGGGEKLFF	TGTGCCAGCAGTGCAAGACAGGGAGGAGGTGAAAAACTGTTTTTT
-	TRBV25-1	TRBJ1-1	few	CASSGRVFEAFF	TGTGCCAGCAGTGGCCGGGTATTTGAAGCTTTCTTT
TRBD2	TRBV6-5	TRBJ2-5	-	CASLGGGETQYF	TGTGCCAGCCTGGGCGGGGGGGAGACCCAGTACTTC
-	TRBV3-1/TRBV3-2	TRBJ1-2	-	CASSQDTRAGMSYTF	TGTGCCAGCAGCCAAGATACTAGGGCTGGGATGAGCTACACCTTC
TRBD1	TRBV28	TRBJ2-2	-	CASSLPQGDTGELFF	TGTGCCAGCAGTTTACCGCAGGGGGACACCGGGGAGCTGTTTTTT
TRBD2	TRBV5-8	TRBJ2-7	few	CASSFGLAGTYEQYF	TGTGCCAGCAGCTTCGGGCTAGCGGGGACCTACGAGCAGTACTTC
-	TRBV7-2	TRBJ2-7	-	CASSPSYEQYF	TGTGCCAGCAGTCCTTCCTACGAGCAGTACTTC
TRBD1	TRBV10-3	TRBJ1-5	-	CAITRDRDQPQHF	TGTGCCATCACACGAGACAGGGATCAGCCCCAGCATTTT
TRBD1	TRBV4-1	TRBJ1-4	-	CASSQDQGATNEKLFF	TGCGCCAGCAGCCAAGATCAGGGGGCAACTAATGAAAAACTGTTTTTT
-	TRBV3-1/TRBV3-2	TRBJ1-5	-	CASSPRGGNQPQHF	TGTGCCAGCAGCCCCAGGGGTGGAAATCAGCCCCAGCATTTT
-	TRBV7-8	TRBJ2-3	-	CASLRMKRTDTQYF	TGTGCCAGTCTACGCATGAAACGGACAGATACGCAGTATTTT
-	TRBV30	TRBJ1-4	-	CAWSGPRSFNEKLFF	TGTGCCTGGAGTGGTCCGAGAAGCTTTAATGAAAAACTGTTTTTT
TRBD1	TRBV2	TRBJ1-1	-	CASVGQGVTTEAFF	TGTGCCAGCGTGGGACAGGGGGTTACGACTGAAGCTTTCTTT
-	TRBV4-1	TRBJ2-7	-	CASSRLATVDSYYEQYF	TGCGCCAGCAGCCGCCTTGCGACCGTCGACAGCTACTACGAGCAGTACTTC
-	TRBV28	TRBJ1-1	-	CASSLDLQGSTEAFF	TGTGCCAGCAGTTTGGATCTACAGGGATCCACTGAAGCTTTCTTT
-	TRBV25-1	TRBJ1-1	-	CASSPRPWDMNTEAFF	TGTGCCAGCAGTCCCCGGCCCTGGGACATGAACACTGAAGCTTTCTTT
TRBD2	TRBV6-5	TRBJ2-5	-	CASGRLAGTQETQYF	TGTGCCAGCGGTAGACTAGCGGGGACACAAGAGACCCAGTACTTC
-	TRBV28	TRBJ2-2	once	CASSLLGRGPDTGELFF	TGTGCCAGCAGTTTATTGGGGCGGGGGCCGGACACCGGGGAGCTGTTTTTT
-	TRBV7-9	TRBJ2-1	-	CASSLTGSSYNEQFF	TGTGCCAGCAGCCTGACAGGTAGCTCCTACAATGAGCAGTTCTTC
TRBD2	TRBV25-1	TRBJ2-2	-	CASTPGGNRGTGELFF	TGTGCCAGCACCCCCGGGGGGAATCGGGGCACCGGGGAGCTGTTTTTT
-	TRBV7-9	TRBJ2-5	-	CASSLGGGPETQYF	TGTGCCAGCAGCCTCGGCGGCGGGCCAGAGACCCAGTACTTC
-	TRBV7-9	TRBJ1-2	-	CASSLSSNYGYTF	TGTGCCAGCAGCTTAAGTAGCAACTATGGCTACACCTTC
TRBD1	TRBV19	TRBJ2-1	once	CASKRTGAQNEQFF	TGTGCCAGTAAACGGACAGGGGCTCAGAATGAGCAGTTCTTC